One and the same sample provided the 7 T cell receptor beta chains below, sequenced in a study of cytomegalovirus exposure and HLA in healthy donors (dated by TCRdb to about 2017). Library preparation was by the immunoSEQ multiplex PCR assay. For the multiplex PCR, a mixture combining 60 forward primers for TCR Vbeta segments and 13 reverse primers for TCR Jbeta segments was used. Here the immuneACCESS table is served through TCRdb, limited to in-frame sequences with V and J called. Missing clones are a known gap in these copies; in checked studies unresolved V genes cover under half, and the rest lacks a known reason. For this sample the table gives approximately 110,000 clones, of which 15% were detected only once. The leading ten clones occupy roughly 2% of the sample. The sample was PBMCs. The source is a woman aged 18 to 35 in good health and CMV-seronegative.

This clone was seen more than once but under ten times. The chain joins TRBV7-8 to TRBJ1-4; 9 positions match TRBD1. V shed 3 bases, J shed 8 bases, and the junction held 13 bases outside the gene matches. The germline gives CDR1 SGHVS, CDR2 FQNEAQ. The CDR3 is 17 residues long. The CDR3 loop is CASSLGYLRDREEKLFF. The CDR3 bases are TGTGCCAGCAGCTTGGGTTACCTCCGGGACAGGGAGGAAAAACTGTTTTTT.

This clone was seen a handful of times. The chain joins TRBV6-1 to TRBJ2-1; D is perhaps TRBD2 (5 bases). Germline assignment: CDR1 MNHNS and CDR2 SASEGT. Trimming cost V 1 base and J 9 bases, with 10 bases left between them. The CDR3 contains 13 residues. CDR3 in amino acids: CASSEERASEQFF. CDR3 in DNA: TGTGCCAGCAGTGAAGAGAGGGCCTCTGAGCAGTTCTTC.

This clone was observed a handful of times. The rearrangement uses TRBV6-6 and TRBJ1-5, with D perhaps matching TRBD1 (5 bases). The CDR3 runs to 14 residues. CDR1 and CDR2 from the germline V gene are MNHNY and SVGAGI (reference sequence). V was cut by 1 base and J by 2 bases, with 6 bases left in between. In DNA form, the CDR3 reads TGTGCCAGCAGTTACTTCAGGGGCAATCAGCCCCAGCATTTT. Its protein product is CASSYFRGNQPQHF.

The chain uses TRBV11-1 and TRBJ2-5, with 9 bases lining up with TRBD2. Germline V gene data show CDR1 as SGHAT and CDR2 as FQDESV (reference sequence). Germline trimming cut 5 bases from V and 5 bases from J; bases unmatched to any gene: 12. The CDR3 spans 16 residues. This CDR3 reads CASSRTTSGSWETQYF. CDR3 DNA sequence: TGTGCCAGCAGCCGAACTACTAGCGGGTCCTGGGAGACCCAGTACTTC. Together with reference TRBV11-1 and TRBJ2-5, the CDR3 gives the full variable domain: EAEVAQSPRYKITEKSQAVAFWCDPISGHATLYWYRQILGQGPELLVQFQDESVVDDSQLPKDRFSAERLKGVDSTLKIQPAELGDSAMYLCASSRTTSGSWETQYFGPGTRLLVL.

V and J are TRBV6-5 and TRBJ2-1; 7 bases are a match to TRBD2. The J segment lost 15 bases and the V segment lost 2 bases, leaving 13 bases of the junction unmatched. In germline, CDR1 is MNHEY, CDR2 SVGAGI. There are 14 residues in the CDR3. As DNA, the CDR3 is TGTGCCAGCAGTTACACCCTAACTAGCGACGGTCGGTTCTTC. Its translation is CASSYTLTSDGRFF.

V is TRBV6-1 and J is TRBJ1-6, with a tentative D call TRBD1 (6 bases). CDR1 and CDR2 (germline): MNHNS, SASEGT. This CDR3 has 15 amino acids. V lost 6 bases and J lost 8, with 17 bases in between. For the CDR3, the DNA is TGTGCCAGCAGGGAATCCCTGGACAGTTATTCACCCCTCCACTTT. Its translation is CASRESLDSYSPLHF.

Only a few counts were recorded for this clone. The chain uses TRBV7-6 and TRBJ1-2, with a weak D call TRBD1 (5 bases). The CDR3 spans 18 residues. Germline V gives CDR1 SGHVS, CDR2 FNYEAQ. V shed 2 bases and J shed 0 bases, with 19 bases lying between them. CDR3 DNA: TGTGCCAGCAGCTTAACCCAAGCTCCGACAGAGGCTAACTATGGCTACACCTTC. Translating it yields CASSLTQAPTEANYGYTF.